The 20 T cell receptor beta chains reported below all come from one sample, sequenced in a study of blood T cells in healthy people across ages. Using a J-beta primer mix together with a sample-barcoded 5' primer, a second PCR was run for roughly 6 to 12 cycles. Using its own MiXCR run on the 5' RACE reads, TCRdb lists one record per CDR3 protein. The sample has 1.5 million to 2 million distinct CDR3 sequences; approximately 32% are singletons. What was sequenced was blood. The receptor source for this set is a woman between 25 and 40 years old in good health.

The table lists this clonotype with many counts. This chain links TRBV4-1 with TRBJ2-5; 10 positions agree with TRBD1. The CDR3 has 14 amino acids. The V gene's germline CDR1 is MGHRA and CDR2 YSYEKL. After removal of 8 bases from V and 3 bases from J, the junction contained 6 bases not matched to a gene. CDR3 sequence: CASGSGTGEETQYF. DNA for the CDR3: TGCGCCAGCGGCTCCGGGACAGGGGAAGAGACCCAGTACTTC.

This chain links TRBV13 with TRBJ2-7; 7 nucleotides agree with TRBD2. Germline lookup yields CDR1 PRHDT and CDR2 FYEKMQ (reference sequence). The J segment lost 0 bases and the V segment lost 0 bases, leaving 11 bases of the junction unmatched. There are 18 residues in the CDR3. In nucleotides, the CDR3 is TGTGCCAGCAGCTTAGGACTAGCGCGAATTTCTAGCTCCTACGAGCAGTACTTC. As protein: CASSLGLARISSSYEQYF. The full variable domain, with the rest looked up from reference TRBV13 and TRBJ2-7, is AAGVIQSPRHLIKEKRETATLKCYPIPRHDTVYWYQQGPGQDPQFLISFYEKMQSDKGSIPDRFSAQQFSDYHSELNMSSLELGDSALYFCASSLGLARISSSYEQYFGPGTRLTVT.

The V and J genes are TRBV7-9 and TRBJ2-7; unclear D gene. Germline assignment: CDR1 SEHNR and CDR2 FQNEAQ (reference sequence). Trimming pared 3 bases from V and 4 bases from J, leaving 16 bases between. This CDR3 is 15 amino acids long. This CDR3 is CASSLDTATGYEQYF. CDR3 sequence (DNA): TGTGCCAGCAGCTTGGATACGGCTACCGGATACGAGCAGTACTTC.

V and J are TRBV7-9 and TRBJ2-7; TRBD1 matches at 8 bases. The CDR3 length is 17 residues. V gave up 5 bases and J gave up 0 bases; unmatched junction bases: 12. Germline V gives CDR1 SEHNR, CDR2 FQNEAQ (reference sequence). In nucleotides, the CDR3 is TGTGCCAGCAGCAGATCCGAGACAGGGGACCACTCCTACGAGCAGTACTTC. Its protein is CASSRSETGDHSYEQYF.

DNA for the CDR3: TGTGCCAGCAGTTCCGCGAGAGACAGTCACTACGAGCAGTACTTC. Translation: CASSSARDSHYEQYF. The chain uses TRBV12-3 or TRBV12-4 and TRBJ2-7; perhaps TRBD1 as D (5 bases). This CDR3 has 15 amino acids. The V end was cut by 4 bases, the J end by 3 bases, with 16 bases between.

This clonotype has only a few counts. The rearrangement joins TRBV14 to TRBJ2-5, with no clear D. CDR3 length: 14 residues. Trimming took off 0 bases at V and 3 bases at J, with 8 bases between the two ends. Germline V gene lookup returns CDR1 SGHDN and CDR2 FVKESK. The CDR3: CASSQEFVEETQYF. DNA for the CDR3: TGTGCCAGCAGCCAAGAGTTCGTTGAAGAGACCCAGTACTTC.

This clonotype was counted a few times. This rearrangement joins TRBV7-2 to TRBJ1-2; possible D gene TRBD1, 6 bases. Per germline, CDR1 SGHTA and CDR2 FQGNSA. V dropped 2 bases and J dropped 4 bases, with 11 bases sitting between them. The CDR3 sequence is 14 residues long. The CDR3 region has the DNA TGTGCCAGCAGCTTATCTACAGGGCGCTATGGCTACACCTTC. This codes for CASSLSTGRYGYTF.

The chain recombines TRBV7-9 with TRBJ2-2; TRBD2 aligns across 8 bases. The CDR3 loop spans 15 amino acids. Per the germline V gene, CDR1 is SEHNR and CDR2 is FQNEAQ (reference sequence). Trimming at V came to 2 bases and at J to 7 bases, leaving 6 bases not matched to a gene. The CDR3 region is CASSLLGGAGGELFF. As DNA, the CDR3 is TGTGCCAGCAGCTTACTCGGGGGGGCCGGCGGGGAGCTGTTTTTT.

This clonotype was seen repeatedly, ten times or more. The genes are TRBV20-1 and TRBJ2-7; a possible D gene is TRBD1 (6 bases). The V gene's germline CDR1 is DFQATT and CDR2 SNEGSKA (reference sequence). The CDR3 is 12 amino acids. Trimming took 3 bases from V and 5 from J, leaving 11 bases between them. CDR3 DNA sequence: TGCAGTGCTAGGGGGGCTACCGACGAGCAGTACTTC. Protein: CSARGATDEQYF.

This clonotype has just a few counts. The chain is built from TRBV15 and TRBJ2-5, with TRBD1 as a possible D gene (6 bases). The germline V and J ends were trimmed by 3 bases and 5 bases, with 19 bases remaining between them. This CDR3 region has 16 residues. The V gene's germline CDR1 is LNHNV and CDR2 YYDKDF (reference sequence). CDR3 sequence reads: CATSRGRVPTGETQYF. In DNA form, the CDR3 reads TGTGCCACCAGCAGGGGGCGGGTACCGACAGGCGAGACCCAGTACTTC. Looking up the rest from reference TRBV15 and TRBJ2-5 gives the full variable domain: DAMVIQNPRYQVTQFGKPVTLSCSQTLNHNVMYWYQQKSSQAPKLLFHYYDKDFNNEADTPDNFQSRRPNTSFCFLDIRSPGLGDTAMYLCATSRGRVPTGETQYFGPGTRLLVL.

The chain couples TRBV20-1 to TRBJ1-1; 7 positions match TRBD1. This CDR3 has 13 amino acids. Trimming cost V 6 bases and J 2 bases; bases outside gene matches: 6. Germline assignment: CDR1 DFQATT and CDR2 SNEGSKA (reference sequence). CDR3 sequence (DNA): TGCAGTGCACCCGGACAGGCCAACACTGAAGCTTTCTTT. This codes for CSAPGQANTEAFF.

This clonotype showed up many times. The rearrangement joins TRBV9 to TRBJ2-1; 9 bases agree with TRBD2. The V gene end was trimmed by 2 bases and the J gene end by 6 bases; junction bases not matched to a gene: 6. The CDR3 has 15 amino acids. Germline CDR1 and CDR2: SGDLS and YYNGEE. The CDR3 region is CASSVAGGPSNEQFF. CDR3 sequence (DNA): TGTGCCAGCAGCGTTGCGGGGGGGCCGTCCAATGAGCAGTTCTTC. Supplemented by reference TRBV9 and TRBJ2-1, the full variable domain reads DSGVTQTPKHLITATGQRVTLRCSPRSGDLSVYWYQQSLDQGLQFLIQYYNGEERAKGNILERFSAQQFPDLHSELNLSSLELGDSALYFCASSVAGGPSNEQFFGPGTRLTVL.

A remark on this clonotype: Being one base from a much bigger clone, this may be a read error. CDR3 loop: CSPERGISYGQYF. The CDR3 coding sequence is TGCAGTCCGGAAAGGGGAATCTCCTACGGGCAGTACTTC. This chain links TRBV20-1 with TRBJ2-5; D might be TRBD1 (5 bases). Trimming left V 8 bases short and J 11 bases short, with 24 bases between. The CDR3 consists of 13 residues. CDR1 and CDR2 (germline): DFQATT, SNEGSKA (reference sequence).

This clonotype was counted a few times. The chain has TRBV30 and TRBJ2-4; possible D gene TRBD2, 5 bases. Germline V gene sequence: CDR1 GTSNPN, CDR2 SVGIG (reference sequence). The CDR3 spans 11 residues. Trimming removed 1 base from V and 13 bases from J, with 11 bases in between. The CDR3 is CAWSASGEQYF. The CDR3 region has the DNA TGTGCCTGGAGTGCGAGCGGAGAGCAGTACTTC.

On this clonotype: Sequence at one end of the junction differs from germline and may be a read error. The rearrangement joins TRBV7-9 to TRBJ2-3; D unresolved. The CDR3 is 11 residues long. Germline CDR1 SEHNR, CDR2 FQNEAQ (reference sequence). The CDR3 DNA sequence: TGTGCCAGCGGCTTTGCAGATACGCAGTATTTT. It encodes CASGFADTQYF.

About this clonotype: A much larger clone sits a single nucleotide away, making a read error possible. The DNA of the CDR3 is TGTGCCATCAGTGGGGAGGGTTTCAGCGAGCAGTACTTC. This sequence encodes CAISGEGFSEQYF. The J gene is TRBJ2-7, the V gene TRBV10-3; 7 positions match TRBD2. Losses at the gene ends were 4 bases for V and 6 bases for J; bases not matched to a gene: 6. Per the germline V gene, CDR1 is ENHRY and CDR2 is SYGVKD. The CDR3 runs to 13 residues.

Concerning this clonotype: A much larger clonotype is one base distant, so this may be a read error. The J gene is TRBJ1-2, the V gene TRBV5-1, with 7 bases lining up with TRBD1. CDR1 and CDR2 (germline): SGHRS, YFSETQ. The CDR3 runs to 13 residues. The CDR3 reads CASSTGQNYGHTF. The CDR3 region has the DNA TGCGCCAGCAGCACGGGACAGAACTATGGCCACACCTTC. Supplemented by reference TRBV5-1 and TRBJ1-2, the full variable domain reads KAGVTQTPRYLIKTRGQQVTLSCSPISGHRSVSWYQQTPGQGLQFLFEYFSETQRNKGNFPGRFSGRQFSNSRSEMNVSTLELGDSALYLCASSTGQNYGHTFGSGTRLTVV.

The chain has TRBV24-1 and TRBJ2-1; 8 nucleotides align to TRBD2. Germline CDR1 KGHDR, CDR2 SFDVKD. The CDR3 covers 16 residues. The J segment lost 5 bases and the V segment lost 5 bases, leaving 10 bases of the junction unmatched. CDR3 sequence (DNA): TGTGCCACCAGTGGCACTAGCGGATGGGGCCACAATGAGCAGTTCTTC. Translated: CATSGTSGWGHNEQFF.

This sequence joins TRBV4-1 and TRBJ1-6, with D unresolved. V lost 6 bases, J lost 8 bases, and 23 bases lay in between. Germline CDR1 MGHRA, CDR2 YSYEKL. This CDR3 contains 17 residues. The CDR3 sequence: CASSLKTDGLGDSPLHF. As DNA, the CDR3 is TGCGCCAGCAGTCTTAAAACCGACGGGTTGGGCGATTCACCCCTCCACTTT.

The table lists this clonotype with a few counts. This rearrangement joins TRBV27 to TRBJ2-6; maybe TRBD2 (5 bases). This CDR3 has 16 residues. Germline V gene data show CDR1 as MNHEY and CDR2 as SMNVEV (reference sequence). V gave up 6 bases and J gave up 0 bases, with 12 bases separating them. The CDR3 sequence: CASSVAGVSGANVLTF. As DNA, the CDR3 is TGTGCCAGCAGCGTAGCCGGGGTCTCTGGGGCCAACGTCCTGACTTTC.